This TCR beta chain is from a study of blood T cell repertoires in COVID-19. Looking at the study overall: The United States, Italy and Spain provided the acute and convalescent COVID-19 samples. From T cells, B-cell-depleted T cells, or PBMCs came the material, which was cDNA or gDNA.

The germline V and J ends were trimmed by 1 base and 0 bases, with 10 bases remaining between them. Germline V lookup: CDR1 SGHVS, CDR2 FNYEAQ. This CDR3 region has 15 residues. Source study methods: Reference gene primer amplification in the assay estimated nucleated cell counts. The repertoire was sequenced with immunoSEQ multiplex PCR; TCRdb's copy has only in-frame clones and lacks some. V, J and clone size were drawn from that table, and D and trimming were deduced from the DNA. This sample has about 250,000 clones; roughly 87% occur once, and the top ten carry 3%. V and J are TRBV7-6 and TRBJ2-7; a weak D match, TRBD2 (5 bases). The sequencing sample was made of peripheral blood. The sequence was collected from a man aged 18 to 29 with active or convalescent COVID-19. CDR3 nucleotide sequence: TGTGCCAGCAGCTTAGGACGGGAAAGCTCCTACGAGCAGTACTTC. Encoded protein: CASSLGRESSYEQYF.